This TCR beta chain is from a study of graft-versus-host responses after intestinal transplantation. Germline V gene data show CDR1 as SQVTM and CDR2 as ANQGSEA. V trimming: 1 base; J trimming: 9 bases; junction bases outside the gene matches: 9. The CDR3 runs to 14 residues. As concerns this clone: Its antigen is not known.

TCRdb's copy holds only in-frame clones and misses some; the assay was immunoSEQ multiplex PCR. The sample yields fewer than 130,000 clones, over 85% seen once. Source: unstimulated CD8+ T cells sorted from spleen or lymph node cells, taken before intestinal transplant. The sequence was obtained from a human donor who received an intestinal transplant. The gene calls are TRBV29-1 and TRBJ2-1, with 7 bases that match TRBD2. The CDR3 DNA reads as TGCAGCGTTGAAGTCCGGGGGGAGTTGGGTGAGCAGTTCTTC. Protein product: CSVEVRGELGEQFF.